The 10 T cell receptor beta chains given below trace back to one sample, sequenced in a study of early T cells in non-severe SARS-CoV-2 infection. TCRdb fed the 5' RACE reads into MiXCR, producing one record per CDR3 protein. The profile covers 15,000 to 25,000 distinct CDR3 sequences, with 4% to 5.5% appearing a single time and approximately 7.2% taken by the ten largest. Sequences were obtained from whole blood. These receptors were taken from an adult who was a healthcare worker with PCR-confirmed SARS-CoV-2 infection or an uninfected control (not recorded which).

This clonotype showed up many times. V is TRBV7-2 and J is TRBJ2-5, with D unclear. V lost 4 bases and J 5 bases, leaving 8 bases between the germline ends. CDR3 length: 12 amino acids. Germline V gene sequence: CDR1 SGHTA, CDR2 FQGNSA. The CDR3: CASSSSTETQYF. CDR3 nucleotides: TGTGCCAGCAGCTCTTCTACGGAGACCCAGTACTTC.

This clonotype was seen only a few times. This chain connects TRBV28 to TRBJ1-1, with D possibly being TRBD1 (5 bases). Germline-derived CDR1 and CDR2 are MDHEN and SYDVKM. Trimming pared 3 bases from V and 3 bases from J, leaving 8 bases between. The CDR3 has 13 amino acids. The CDR3 is CASSFRDDTEAFF. CDR3 in DNA: TGTGCCAGCAGTTTTCGGGACGACACTGAAGCTTTCTTT.

The sample holds a few counts of this clonotype. The gene calls are TRBV7-3 and TRBJ2-3, with TRBD2 identical over 14 bases. J was trimmed by 8 bases and V by 4 bases; bases with no gene match: 2. From germline, CDR1 is SGHTA and CDR2 FQGTGA. The CDR3 loop spans 14 amino acids. CDR3 in amino acids: CASSSGLAGGTQYF. Written as DNA, the CDR3 is TGTGCCAGCAGCTCTGGACTAGCGGGGGGTACGCAGTATTTT.

The sample holds many counts of this clonotype. The rearrangement uses TRBV29-1 and TRBJ2-7; 7 nucleotides match TRBD1. The CDR3 is 13 amino acids. With V trimmed by 0 bases and J by 5 bases, 4 bases remained unmatched. Germline CDR1 and CDR2: SQVTM and ANQGSEA. The CDR3 reads CSVEEPRGNEQYF. CDR3 nucleotide sequence: TGCAGCGTTGAAGAGCCCAGGGGGAACGAGCAGTACTTC.

Ten or more counts support this clonotype. The genes are TRBV6-6 and TRBJ2-1; tentative D call: TRBD2 (7 bases). The germline gives CDR1 MNHNY, CDR2 SVGAGI (reference sequence). The CDR3 spans 13 residues. Trimming pared 6 bases from V and 14 bases from J, leaving 20 bases between. CDR3 nucleotide sequence: TGTGCCAGCAGAGAGGGGGGGAGCCTCCGGGAGTTCTTC. Amino acids: CASREGGSLREFF.

At least ten counts were recorded for this clonotype. The chain combines TRBV10-2 with TRBJ2-6, with TRBD2 as a possible D gene (5 bases). Deletions cut 4 bases from V and 5 bases from J, with 21 bases between. Germline CDR1 reads WSHSY; CDR2 reads SAAADI. The CDR3 extends over 18 amino acids. The CDR3 sequence is CASSVREPSLSRANVLTF. CDR3 coding DNA: TGCGCCAGCAGTGTCCGGGAACCCTCTCTTAGTAGGGCCAACGTCCTGACTTTC.

This clonotype was seen repeatedly, ten times or more. The V gene is TRBV9, the J gene TRBJ1-1; the D gene is possibly TRBD1 (6 bases). Per the germline V gene, CDR1 is SGDLS and CDR2 is YYNGEE. V gave up 3 bases and J gave up 1 base, with 13 bases separating them. CDR3 length: 15 residues. DNA of the CDR3: TGTGCCAGCAGCGCAAGGGACACTGCGAACACTGAAGCTTTCTTT. It translates to CASSARDTANTEAFF.

In its sample, this clonotype was seen many times. V and J are TRBV18 and TRBJ1-1; D is uncertain. V lost 3 bases and J lost 7, with 9 bases in between. The CDR3 runs to 12 residues. Per the germline V gene, CDR1 is KGHSH and CDR2 is LQKENI. The CDR3 here is CASSPSAIEAFF. The CDR3 DNA follows: TGTGCCAGCTCACCTTCGGCAATTGAAGCTTTCTTT. Variable domain in full (rest from reference TRBV18 and TRBJ1-1): NAGVMQNPRHLVRRRGQEARLRCSPMKGHSHVYWYRQLPEEGLKFMVYLQKENIIDESGMPKERFSAEFPKEGPSILRIQQVVRGDSAAYFCASSPSAIEAFFGQGTRLTVV.

The sample holds many counts of this clonotype. The rearrangement uses TRBV6-2 or TRBV6-3 and TRBJ1-2, with D possibly matching TRBD1 (5 bases). Per germline, CDR1 MNHEY and CDR2 SVGEGT. This CDR3 is 15 amino acids long. Trimming stripped 4 bases from V and 8 bases from J, with 20 bases between. The CDR3 nucleotides are TGTGCCAGCAGTTTCCGCCCCGACAGTGTCCACGGCTACACCTTC. Its translation is CASSFRPDSVHGYTF.

By share of the sample, this clonotype is medium-sized. This sequence joins TRBV6-2 or TRBV6-3 and TRBJ2-3; 7 positions match TRBD2. CDR3 length: 17 residues. The trim removed 2 bases at V and 2 bases at J, leaving 10 bases unmatched. Germline CDR1 is MNHEY and CDR2 is SVGEGT. The CDR3 sequence: CASSYLGSGVNTDTQYF. CDR3 coding DNA: TGTGCCAGCAGTTACCTCGGCAGCGGGGTTAACACAGATACGCAGTATTTT.